Below, one TCR beta chain is given with its context. Its antigen is currently unknown. The data stem from a study of T cell responses to AZD1222 COVID-19 vaccine. Background on the study: Analyses pooled second doses at about 4 or about 12 weeks.

Libraries were prepared by immunoSEQ multiplex PCR; TCRdb keeps only in-frame clonotypes and omits some of them. This table holds some 130,000 clones, 88% found once. Study results and limitations: CD4 TCRs linked to vaccination spanned spike, dominating at 160-218 and 743-854. A mostly white British donor set with more females was recruited, and clonal diversity was possibly underestimated.

This CDR3 contains 14 residues. Per the germline V gene, CDR1 is LNHDA and CDR2 is SQIVND (reference sequence). With 7 bases removed from V and 4 bases from J, the gap between germline ends came to 13 bases. This chain joins TRBV19 and TRBJ1-4, with no clear D. Specimen: peripheral blood, collected on day 0 of AZD1222 vaccination. The sequence came from an adult in good health. CDR3 coding DNA: TGTGCCAGTAATCGAGGGCCGTTTAATGAAAAACTGTTTTTT. This gives the protein CASNRGPFNEKLFF.